A selection of T cell receptor beta chains follows, all from one sample in a study of T cell responses to AZD1222 COVID-19 vaccine. Data came from immunoSEQ multiplex PCR; TCRdb stores just in-frame clones and leaves some out. Of about 100,000 clones in the sample, around nine tenths were seen once. The material sequenced was peripheral blood, taken on day 0 of AZD1222 vaccination. These receptors were obtained from an adult in good health. Each CDR3 is given with its conserved first and last residue. Fields, in order: clone size, D gene, CDR3 length, V gene, J gene, CDR3 DNA, CDR3 protein. The D gene is left open where the match is weak. Size is stated for part of the rows, as once, few or many counts, or as a class when the clone is expanded.

abundance: NA; d_gene: NA; len: 15; v_gene: TRBV5-1; j_gene: TRBJ1-1; CDR3nt: TGCGCCAGCAGCGCCGTATCCCAGGGGTACACTGAAGCTTTCTTT; CDR3aa: CASSAVSQGYTEAFF
abundance: once; d_gene: TRBD1; len: 16; v_gene: TRBV6-5; j_gene: TRBJ2-7; CDR3nt: TGTGCCAGCAGTTTCACCACCGGGACAGGGTTTTACGAGCAGTACTTC; CDR3aa: CASSFTTGTGFYEQYF
abundance: NA; d_gene: TRBD2; len: 14; v_gene: TRBV10-3; j_gene: TRBJ2-1; CDR3nt: TGTGCCGTAACGCTACGGGAGGGCTCAAATGAGCAGTTCTTC; CDR3aa: CAVTLREGSNEQFF
abundance: NA; d_gene: TRBD1; len: 14; v_gene: TRBV2; j_gene: TRBJ1-1; CDR3nt: TGTGCCAGCAGTGAGCAGGGGGGCGACACTGAAGCTTTCTTT; CDR3aa: CASSEQGGDTEAFF
abundance: NA; d_gene: TRBD2; len: 14; v_gene: TRBV27; j_gene: TRBJ2-1; CDR3nt: TGTGCCAGCAGGGCTAGCGGGGATTACAATGAGCAGTTCTTC; CDR3aa: CASRASGDYNEQFF
abundance: NA; d_gene: NA; len: 14; v_gene: TRBV11-2; j_gene: TRBJ2-7; CDR3nt: TGTGCCAGCAGCTTAGAAGGCTTCTCCTACGAGCAGTACTTC; CDR3aa: CASSLEGFSYEQYF
abundance: NA; d_gene: NA; len: 15; v_gene: TRBV7-9; j_gene: TRBJ2-1; CDR3nt: TGTGCCAGCAGCTTAGCCAGGGGGGCCTACAATGAGCAGTTCTTC; CDR3aa: CASSLARGAYNEQFF
abundance: NA; d_gene: TRBD2; len: 15; v_gene: TRBV15; j_gene: TRBJ2-7; CDR3nt: TGTGCCACCAGCAGAGTTGCTAGCGGGAGCTACGAGCAGTACTTC; CDR3aa: CATSRVASGSYEQYF
abundance: NA; d_gene: NA; len: 12; v_gene: TRBV19; j_gene: TRBJ2-5; CDR3nt: TGTGCCAGTAGTAGACACCAAGAGACCCAGTACTTC; CDR3aa: CASSRHQETQYF
abundance: once; d_gene: NA; len: 16; v_gene: TRBV2; j_gene: TRBJ1-2; CDR3nt: TGTGCCAGCCGGACAGCTCTACGAGAAGCTGGCTATGGCTACACCTTC; CDR3aa: CASRTALREAGYGYTF
abundance: NA; d_gene: TRBD1; len: 15; v_gene: TRBV7-3; j_gene: TRBJ1-1; CDR3nt: TGTGCCAGCAGCTTAACGGCAGGGGGGAACACTGAAGCTTTCTTT; CDR3aa: CASSLTAGGNTEAFF
abundance: NA; d_gene: TRBD1; len: 13; v_gene: TRBV2; j_gene: TRBJ1-2; CDR3nt: TGTGCCAGCACCCGGACAGGGGGCGGTGGCTACACCTTC; CDR3aa: CASTRTGGGGYTF
abundance: NA; d_gene: TRBD2; len: 15; v_gene: TRBV10-3; j_gene: TRBJ2-1; CDR3nt: TGTGCCATCAGTGAGGGACTAGCGGGAGTCAATGAGCAGTTCTTC; CDR3aa: CAISEGLAGVNEQFF
abundance: NA; d_gene: TRBD1; len: 15; v_gene: TRBV5-6; j_gene: TRBJ1-2; CDR3nt: TGTGCCAGCAGCTTGGCTCCAGGGGGCGGATATGGCTACACCTTC; CDR3aa: CASSLAPGGGYGYTF
abundance: NA; d_gene: NA; len: 13; v_gene: TRBV6-5; j_gene: TRBJ1-2; CDR3nt: TGTGCCAGCAGCCCGGGACGGAACTATGGCTACACCTTC; CDR3aa: CASSPGRNYGYTF
abundance: NA; d_gene: NA; len: 14; v_gene: TRBV5-1; j_gene: TRBJ1-3; CDR3nt: TGCGCCAGCAGCTTGGACCTCTCTGGAAACACCATATATTTT; CDR3aa: CASSLDLSGNTIYF
abundance: NA; d_gene: NA; len: 16; v_gene: TRBV7-6; j_gene: TRBJ2-4; CDR3nt: TGTGCCAGCAGCTCCCGGGACACCGTCCCCGGGAACATTCAGTACTTC; CDR3aa: CASSSRDTVPGNIQYF
abundance: NA; d_gene: NA; len: 20; v_gene: TRBV10-3; j_gene: TRBJ2-1; CDR3nt: TGTGCCATCAGTGAGGACCCAGGCGTTCCTAACCCCTCAAAATACAATGAGCAGTTCTTC; CDR3aa: CAISEDPGVPNPSKYNEQFF